A single sample gave rise to the 17 T cell receptor beta chains below, sequenced in a study of cytomegalovirus exposure and HLA in healthy donors. Both 60 Vbeta primers and 13 Jbeta primers went into the PCR. Libraries were prepared by immunoSEQ multiplex PCR; TCRdb keeps only in-frame clonotypes and omits some of them. Among roughly 180,000 clones, 80% were seen once, and the ten largest hold around 4.4%. The material sequenced was PBMCs. The receptor source for this set is a woman in her forties or fifties in good health and CMV-seropositive.

This clone was recorded only once. The chain couples TRBV30 to TRBJ1-1; tentatively, D is TRBD1 (6 bases). V lost 2 bases and J lost 1, with 14 bases in between. The CDR3 is made up of 15 amino acids. In germline, CDR1 is GTSNPN, CDR2 SVGIG (reference sequence). The CDR3 DNA reads TGTGCCTGGAGTTTCCATGGGGGCTCGAACACTGAAGCTTTCTTT. Protein sequence: CAWSFHGGSNTEAFF.

The genes are TRBV5-4 and TRBJ2-3; possibly TRBD2 for D (5 bases). V dropped 0 bases and J dropped 1 base, with 12 bases sitting between them. The CDR3 contains 16 residues. The germline V gene has CDR1 SGHNT and CDR2 YYREEE (reference sequence). CDR3 sequence reads: CASSLDAGLGTDTQYF. Written as DNA, the CDR3 is TGTGCCAGCAGCTTGGATGCGGGCCTAGGCACAGATACGCAGTATTTT.

J is TRBJ1-4 and V is TRBV27; maybe TRBD1 (6 bases). The ends were cut back, 1 base at V and 7 bases at J, with 13 bases in the middle. The CDR3 totals 15 residues. CDR1 MNHEY and CDR2 SMNVEV come from the germline V gene (reference sequence). The CDR3 sequence: CASSLYGGPSEKLFF. CDR3 nucleotide sequence: TGTGCCAGCAGTTTATACGGGGGGCCCAGTGAAAAACTGTTTTTT.

The genes are TRBV7-9 and TRBJ2-7; 8 bases map to TRBD2. CDR1 is SEHNR, CDR2 FQNEAQ, per germline (reference sequence). V trimming: 4 bases; J trimming: 3 bases; junction bases outside the gene matches: 14. The CDR3 extends over 17 amino acids. The CDR3 here is CASSSNPRLAQFYEQYF. CDR3 coding DNA: TGTGCCAGCAGCTCCAACCCCAGACTAGCGCAATTCTACGAGCAGTACTTC. Using reference TRBV7-9 and TRBJ2-7 for the parts outside the CDR3, the full variable domain is DTGVSQNPRHKITKRGQNVTFRCDPISEHNRLYWYRQTLGQGPEFLTYFQNEAQLEKSRLLSDRFSAERPKGSFSTLEIQRTEQGDSAMYLCASSSNPRLAQFYEQYFGPGTRLTVT.

V usage is TRBV6-6 and J usage is TRBJ2-7, with 9 bases identical to TRBD1. Germline V CDR1 and CDR2: MNHNY, SVGAGI (reference sequence). J was trimmed by 1 base and V by 2 bases; bases with no gene match: 6. There are 16 residues in the CDR3. CDR3 DNA sequence: TGTGCCAGCAGTTACGGGGGACAGGGATTTTCCTACGAGCAGTACTTC. Residues: CASSYGGQGFSYEQYF.

The chain is built from TRBV29-1 and TRBJ1-2, with D tentatively TRBD1 (6 bases). The germline V gene encodes CDR1 SQVTM and CDR2 ANQGSEA. CDR3 length: 14 amino acids. V was shortened by 3 bases and J by 3 bases, with 14 bases between the two germline ends. The CDR3 nucleotides are TGCAGCGTTGAGTCTGGGGACAAGGACTATGGCTACACCTTC. Encoded protein: CSVESGDKDYGYTF. The full variable domain, rest sourced from reference TRBV29-1 and TRBJ1-2, is SAVISQKPSRDICQRGTSLTIQCQVDSQVTMMFWYRQQPGQSLTLIATANQGSEATYESGFVIDKFPISRPNLTFSTLTVSNMSPEDSSIYLCSVESGDKDYGYTFGSGTRLTVV.

The rearrangement uses TRBV6-5 and TRBJ2-1; D unresolved. The V end lost 6 bases, the J end lost 0 bases, and 3 bases lay between the germline ends. Germline V lookup: CDR1 MNHEY, CDR2 SVGAGI. The CDR3 length is 12 residues. The chain's CDR3 is CASRSSYNEQFF. CDR3 DNA: TGTGCCAGCAGGAGCTCCTACAATGAGCAGTTCTTC.

The chain combines TRBV30 with TRBJ1-1; D not resolved. Trimming cost V 3 bases and J 3 bases, with 14 bases left between them. The CDR3 extends over 14 amino acids. The germline V gene encodes CDR1 GTSNPN and CDR2 SVGIG (reference sequence). This CDR3 reads CAWRWEGGYTEAFF. The CDR3 nucleotides read TGTGCCTGGAGGTGGGAGGGAGGGTACACTGAAGCTTTCTTT. Full variable domain (rest looked up from reference TRBV30 and TRBJ1-1): SQTIHQWPATLVQPVGSPLSLECTVEGTSNPNLYWYRQAAGRGLQLLFYSVGIGQISSEVPQNLSASRPQDRQFILSSKKLLLSDSGFYLCAWRWEGGYTEAFFGQGTRLTVV.

The chain recombines TRBV4-3 with TRBJ1-2; 8 bases align to TRBD1. The junction had 1 base not matched to a gene; V was cut back by 1 base and J by 0 bases. In germline, CDR1 is LGHNA, CDR2 YSLEER. The CDR3 extends over 15 amino acids. CDR3 sequence (DNA): TGCGCCAGCAGCCAAGGACAGGGGACTAACTATGGCTACACCTTC. As protein: CASSQGQGTNYGYTF.

The chain carries TRBV6-6 and TRBJ1-5; D call uncertain. V was pared by 0 bases and J by 5 bases, with 14 bases between. CDR3 length: 16 amino acids. CDR1 and CDR2 (germline): MNHNY, SVGAGI (reference sequence). The CDR3 region has the DNA TGTGCCAGCAGTTACTCTTCGATTTCGGGAGATCAGCCCCAGCATTTT. This encodes CASSYSSISGDQPQHF.

This sequence joins TRBV2 and TRBJ1-2; 10 bases fit TRBD1. From germline, CDR1 is SNHLY and CDR2 FYNNEI. CDR3 size: 15 residues. With 7 bases clipped from V and 4 bases from J, the junction kept 9 bases outside the gene matches. CDR3 sequence: CASNPDRGLSYGYTF. The CDR3 coding sequence is TGTGCCAGCAATCCCGACAGGGGGCTCTCCTATGGCTACACCTTC.

The chain carries TRBV7-2 and TRBJ2-1; 7 nucleotides agree with TRBD2. With 4 bases clipped from V and 2 bases from J, the junction kept 8 bases outside the gene matches. There are 16 residues in the CDR3. Germline V gives CDR1 SGHTA, CDR2 FQGNSA. The CDR3 reads CASSSEGTTPYNEQFF. CDR3 nucleotide sequence: TGTGCCAGCAGCTCGGAGGGGACTACCCCCTACAATGAGCAGTTCTTC.

CDR3 protein: CAWGGGTQYF. The CDR3 DNA reads TGTGCCTGGGGGGGAGGCACGCAGTATTTT. The chain couples TRBV30 to TRBJ2-3; a possible D gene is TRBD2 (6 bases). Germline values: CDR1 GTSNPN, CDR2 SVGIG (reference sequence). The CDR3 is 10 amino acids. Trimming shortened V by 5 bases and J by 9 bases, and 9 bases separated the two germline ends.

The rearrangement joins TRBV9 to TRBJ2-7; weak D call: TRBD2 (6 bases). Germline V CDR1 and CDR2: SGDLS, YYNGEE. V was clipped by 6 bases and J by 4 bases, with 8 bases between them. The CDR3 runs 11 residues. CDR3 coding DNA: TGTGCCAGCAATAGCGGTTACGAGCAGTACTTC. Protein: CASNSGYEQYF.

J is TRBJ1-6 and V is TRBV11-1, with 7 bases lining up with TRBD1. V trimming: 5 bases; J trimming: 7 bases; junction bases outside the gene matches: 11. The germline V gene encodes CDR1 SGHAT and CDR2 FQDESV (reference sequence). This CDR3 comprises 16 residues. CDR3 bases: TGTGCCAGCAGCCGGGACAGTCGCCCCAGGAATTCACCCCTCCACTTT. This gives the protein CASSRDSRPRNSPLHF.

V usage is TRBV15 and J usage is TRBJ1-4; maybe TRBD1 (6 bases). Germline CDR1 is LNHNV and CDR2 is YYDKDF (reference sequence). The CDR3 consists of 15 residues. V shed 5 bases and J shed 6 bases, with 16 bases lying between them. The CDR3 is CATSLVGRGDEKLFF. The CDR3, as DNA: TGTGCCACCAGCTTGGTAGGGAGGGGGGATGAAAAACTGTTTTTT.

The chain uses TRBV7-8 and TRBJ1-3, with 12 bases identical to TRBD1. In germline, CDR1 is SGHVS, CDR2 FQNEAQ. The CDR3 runs to 16 residues. With V trimmed by 0 bases and J by 9 bases, 6 bases remained unmatched. The CDR3 protein is CASSLAAGTGGPTIYF. DNA for the CDR3: TGTGCCAGCAGCTTAGCTGCTGGGACAGGGGGCCCCACCATATATTTT.